This TCR beta chain was recorded in a study of blood T cell repertoires in COVID-19. For the study at large: Acute and convalescent COVID-19 specimens originated in the United States, Italy and Spain. PBMCs, B-cell-depleted T cells, or T cells provided the cDNA or gDNA that made up the material.

The CDR3 totals 13 residues. Looked up from germline, CDR1 is GTSNPN and CDR2 is SVGIG (reference sequence). J gave up 3 bases and V 3 bases, and 4 bases lay outside the gene matches. Authors' data handling: Estimation of nucleated cell counts relied on the amplification of reference gene primers. TCRdb's copy holds only in-frame clones and misses some; the assay was immunoSEQ multiplex PCR. V and J calls and clone size follow that table, whereas D and trimming were derived from the DNA. The repertoire holds approximately 170,000 clones, with around 86% as singletons. The chain carries TRBV30 and TRBJ1-2; 7 bases are shared with TRBD1. The sequenced sample was peripheral blood. The receptor's source is a man aged 45-65 years with active or convalescent COVID-19. For the CDR3, the DNA is TGTGCCTGGAGCAGGGGGTCATACTATGGCTACACCTTC. Protein sequence: CAWSRGSYYGYTF.